This T cell receptor (beta chain) was documented in a study of T cells after yellow fever vaccination. MiXCR was run by TCRdb on the 5' RACE reads, yielding one entry per CDR3 protein. This table holds some 220,000 distinct CDR3 sequences, roughly 3.3% found once. CDR3 length: 16 residues. V lost 7 bases to trimming and J lost 3 bases, with 18 bases between them. Looked up from germline, CDR1 is MNHEY and CDR2 is SVGAGI. The sequence derives from a man between 18 and 29 years old who received the YFV17D yellow fever vaccine. Sequenced material: CD4+ T cells sorted from PBMCs, taken 10 days after the yellow fever booster vaccination. The chain employs TRBV6-5 and TRBJ1-4; no reliable D call. This CDR3 reads CASKRSYYSANEKLFF. The CDR3 DNA reads as TGTGCCAGCAAACGATCCTATTACAGCGCTAATGAAAAACTGTTTTTT.